These 32 T cell receptor beta chains were sequenced from one sample in a study of T cells in Graves' hyperthyroidism and ophthalmopathy. There were TCR beta CDR3 regions amplified from RNA transcripts. Carried out on the TCR CDR3, a first-round RT-PCR used the HTBI primer set. TCRdb analysed the multiplex PCR reads with MiXCR anew, one entry per CDR3 protein. In the table there are 300,000 to 450,000 distinct CDR3 sequences, around an eighth of which are singletons. The specimen sequenced was blood. Receptors were obtained from a man in his thirties or forties with Graves' hyperthyroidism that later progressed to Graves' ophthalmopathy.

This clonotype was recorded at least ten times. The chain links TRBV7-9 to TRBJ2-7; D is possibly TRBD2 (5 bases). The CDR3 runs 18 residues. Germline values: CDR1 SEHNR, CDR2 FQNEAQ (reference sequence). V lost 3 bases and J lost 2, with 23 bases in between. The CDR3 reads CASSFPSEGRGIAYEQYF. CDR3 nucleotides: TGTGCCAGCAGCTTCCCGAGTGAGGGTAGAGGTATTGCCTACGAGCAGTACTTC.

This clonotype was picked up a small number of times. The V gene is TRBV5-5, the J gene TRBJ1-5, with TRBD1 matching over 8 bases. The germline CDR1 and CDR2 sequences are SGHKS and YYEKEE (reference sequence). This CDR3 is 14 amino acids long. J lost 6 bases, V lost 5 bases, and 7 bases had no gene match. The CDR3 sequence is CASSSGTGFQPQHF. CDR3 nucleotide sequence: TGTGCCAGCAGTTCCGGGACAGGCTTTCAGCCCCAGCATTTT.

Many counts were recorded for this clonotype. This chain uses TRBV11-2 with TRBJ1-1; D gene unclear. The CDR3 consists of 12 residues. V was shortened by 7 bases and J by 1 base, with 7 bases between the two germline ends. Germline assignment: CDR1 SGHAT and CDR2 FQNNGV. This chain's CDR3 is CASTAANTEAFF. CDR3 bases: TGTGCCAGCACCGCAGCGAACACTGAAGCTTTCTTT. The whole variable domain, remainder taken from reference TRBV11-2 and TRBJ1-1, is EAGVAQSPRYKIIEKRQSVAFWCNPISGHATLYWYQQILGQGPKLLIQFQNNGVVDDSQLPKDRFSAERLKGVDSTLKIQPAKLEDSAVYLCASTAANTEAFFGQGTRLTVV.

This clonotype has ten or more counts. This chain uses TRBV28 with TRBJ1-1; D may be TRBD1 (5 bases). V was shortened by 5 bases and J by 3 bases, with 16 bases between the two germline ends. This CDR3 contains 15 residues. Germline CDR1 reads MDHEN; CDR2 reads SYDVKM. DNA of the CDR3: TGTGCCAGCAGTCCCCGGAGGGGCGTAGACACTGAAGCTTTCTTT. It specifies CASSPRRGVDTEAFF.

This clonotype occurred many times. The chain has TRBV2 and TRBJ2-1; 9 bases map to TRBD2. The CDR3 is 15 amino acids. V lost 2 bases, J lost 5 bases, and 4 bases stayed unmatched. In germline, CDR1 is SNHLY, CDR2 FYNNEI. DNA of the CDR3: TGTGCCAGCAGTGAATGGCTAGCGGGGAACAATGAGCAGTTCTTC. It encodes CASSEWLAGNNEQFF.

This chain connects TRBV18 to TRBJ1-2; D is uncertain. V was trimmed by 6 bases and J by 2 bases, leaving 19 bases between them. The germline V gene has CDR1 KGHSH and CDR2 LQKENI. This CDR3 contains 16 residues. CDR3 sequence (DNA): TGTGCCAGCTCGCCTACCACGACTCGATTCAACTATGGCTACACCTTC. Residues: CASSPTTTRFNYGYTF.

This clonotype was picked up many times. The chain links TRBV11-2 to TRBJ2-7, with D perhaps matching TRBD1 or TRBD2 (5 bases each). The V and J ends lost 1 base and 9 bases respectively, with 10 bases between them. From germline, CDR1 is SGHAT and CDR2 FQNNGV. This CDR3 is 12 amino acids long. The CDR3 region has the DNA TGTGCCAGCAGCTTAGGAGAGGGGAGGCAGTACTTC. Its protein is CASSLGEGRQYF.

The V call is TRBV5-1, the J call TRBJ1-1, with D maybe TRBD1 (5 bases). In germline, CDR1 is SGHRS, CDR2 YFSETQ. The CDR3 runs 11 residues. Trimming took 0 bases from V and 9 from J, leaving 6 bases between them. Here the CDR3 reads CASSLAGKAFF. The CDR3 bases are TGCGCCAGCAGCTTGGCAGGGAAAGCTTTCTTT.

This chain uses TRBV27 with TRBJ2-7; perhaps TRBD1 as D (6 bases). The CDR3 runs 12 residues. Trimming stripped 7 bases from V and 5 bases from J, with 12 bases between. Germline lookup yields CDR1 MNHEY and CDR2 SMNVEV (reference sequence). The DNA of the CDR3 is TGTGCCAGCAATACAGGGAGCCACGAGCAGTACTTC. It specifies CASNTGSHEQYF.

Worth noting for this clonotype: The junction does not match germline at one end; this may be a read error. This chain uses TRBV5-4 with TRBJ1-6; D not resolved. Germline V CDR1 and CDR2: SGHNT, YYREEE (reference sequence). The CDR3 consists of 14 residues. DNA for the CDR3: TGTGCCGGCAGACGAGGACGTACGAATTCACCCCTCCACTTT. Translated: CAGRRGRTNSPLHF.

This clonotype was counted ten times or more. The gene calls are TRBV20-1 and TRBJ2-3; 13 positions match TRBD2. Trimming cost V 2 bases and J 8 bases; bases outside gene matches: 10. The CDR3 runs 16 residues. In germline, CDR1 is DFQATT, CDR2 SNEGSKA (reference sequence). This CDR3 is CSARPTSGGAGGTQYF. The CDR3 bases are TGCAGTGCTAGACCCACTAGCGGGGGGGCGGGTGGTACGCAGTATTTT.

The chain employs TRBV10-3 and TRBJ2-1; 10 bases line up with TRBD2. Germline V CDR1 and CDR2: ENHRY, SYGVKD. The CDR3 runs 16 residues. Trimming at V came to 0 bases and at J to 9 bases, leaving 8 bases not matched to a gene. This chain's CDR3 is CAISESGQRGGSEQFF. DNA of the CDR3: TGTGCCATCAGTGAGTCGGGCCAGCGGGGGGGCTCTGAGCAGTTCTTC.

In this sample, this clonotype turned up a few times. The chain carries TRBV6-1 and TRBJ2-3; the match to TRBD1 covers 8 bases. Losses at the gene ends were 3 bases for V and 4 bases for J; bases not matched to a gene: 6. The CDR3 spans 15 residues. CDR1 and CDR2 from the germline V gene are MNHNS and SASEGT. CDR3 protein: CASSDAGGLADTQYF. DNA for the CDR3: TGTGCCAGCAGTGACGCAGGGGGCTTGGCAGATACGCAGTATTTT.

The chain joins TRBV7-9 to TRBJ2-5, with 11 bases lining up with TRBD1. Germline assignment: CDR1 SEHNR and CDR2 FQNEAQ (reference sequence). J lost 4 bases, V lost 5 bases, and 6 bases had no gene match. The CDR3 consists of 15 residues. The CDR3 region is CASSTGQGARETQYF. As DNA, the CDR3 is TGTGCCAGCAGCACAGGACAGGGGGCGAGAGAGACCCAGTACTTC.

This clonotype came up a few times. V usage is TRBV29-1 and J usage is TRBJ2-2; no reliable D call. V was cut by 4 bases and J by 4 bases, with 4 bases left in between. The CDR3 covers 11 residues. Germline lookup yields CDR1 SQVTM and CDR2 ANQGSEA. The CDR3 reads CSVVVTGELFF. CDR3 bases: TGCAGCGTTGTGGTCACCGGGGAGCTGTTTTTT.

This clonotype was seen many times. The gene calls are TRBV7-9 and TRBJ2-7, with unresolved D. The V and J ends lost 5 bases and 0 bases respectively, with 14 bases between them. The length of the CDR3 is 15 residues. In germline, CDR1 is SEHNR, CDR2 FQNEAQ (reference sequence). In nucleotides, the CDR3 is TGTGCCAGCAGCCCCCGTGGCTCGAGCTCCTACGAGCAGTACTTC. Its protein product is CASSPRGSSSYEQYF. The full variable domain, rest sourced from reference TRBV7-9 and TRBJ2-7, is DTGVSQNPRHKITKRGQNVTFRCDPISEHNRLYWYRQTLGQGPEFLTYFQNEAQLEKSRLLSDRFSAERPKGSFSTLEIQRTEQGDSAMYLCASSPRGSSSYEQYFGPGTRLTVT.

This clonotype was recorded many times. The chain recombines TRBV5-8 with TRBJ2-2, with D possibly matching TRBD2 (5 bases). The length of the CDR3 is 14 residues. Germline V gene lookup returns CDR1 SGHTS and CDR2 YDEGEE. Deletions cut 0 bases from V and 6 bases from J, with 9 bases between. The CDR3 region is CASSLAEDAGELFF. Written as DNA, the CDR3 is TGTGCCAGCAGCTTGGCGGAGGATGCCGGGGAGCTGTTTTTT.

This clonotype showed up many times. The chain joins TRBV28 to TRBJ1-2; TRBD1 might be the D (5 bases). The CDR3 runs to 14 residues. Per the germline V gene, CDR1 is MDHEN and CDR2 is SYDVKM. Trimming removed 8 bases from V and 5 bases from J, with 18 bases in between. As DNA, the CDR3 is TGTGCCAGCTTCTACACTCAACCAGGGTATGGCTACACCTTC. Translation: CASFYTQPGYGYTF.

This clonotype was picked up many times. The chain recombines TRBV5-1 with TRBJ2-7, with 10 bases aligning to TRBD1. The CDR3 extends over 15 amino acids. V lost 4 bases and J lost 5; bases outside the gene matches: 9. Germline loops: CDR1 SGHRS, CDR2 YFSETQ. The CDR3 is CASSASGTGVHEQYF. The DNA of the CDR3 is TGCGCCAGCAGCGCCTCCGGGACAGGGGTCCACGAGCAGTACTTC.

This chain links TRBV4-1 with TRBJ2-1; D is perhaps TRBD2 (6 bases). The CDR3 runs 14 residues. Germline V lookup: CDR1 MGHRA, CDR2 YSYEKL. V lost 3 bases, J lost 8 bases, and 14 bases lay in between. CDR3 sequence reads: CASSQELAVDEQFF. The CDR3 nucleotides are TGCGCCAGCAGCCAGGAACTAGCAGTTGATGAGCAGTTCTTC.

J is TRBJ2-7 and V is TRBV12-3 or TRBV12-4, with D possibly being TRBD1 (7 bases). The length of the CDR3 is 14 residues. V was pared by 8 bases and J by 6 bases, with 20 bases between. CDR3 DNA: TGTGCCAGCGGGGGGTCAGGGGGGTCGGTCGAGCAGTACTTC. Amino acids: CASGGSGGSVEQYF.

This clonotype was counted at least ten times. This chain joins TRBV5-5 and TRBJ2-7, with D perhaps matching TRBD1 (5 bases). This CDR3 region has 13 residues. V was clipped by 4 bases and J by 2 bases, with 10 bases between them. Germline V gene sequence: CDR1 SGHKS, CDR2 YYEKEE (reference sequence). CDR3 bases: TGTGCCAGCAGCCCGACAGTTGCCTACGAGCAGTACTTC. This encodes CASSPTVAYEQYF.

This clonotype was seen a few times. The CDR3 region is CASSEGVSTGYDQPQHF. The CDR3 DNA reads as TGCGCCAGCAGTGAAGGGGTATCGACAGGGTATGATCAGCCCCAGCATTTT. The chain uses TRBV10-1 and TRBJ1-5, with 7 bases fitting TRBD1. The germline V gene has CDR1 WNHNN and CDR2 SYGVQD (reference sequence). With 3 bases clipped from V and 5 bases from J, the junction kept 13 bases outside the gene matches. The CDR3 spans 17 residues.

The V call is TRBV6-1, the J call TRBJ2-7, with D perhaps matching TRBD1 or TRBD2 (6 bases each). Between the trimmed V and J ends, which lost 9 bases and 0 bases, there was a span of 18 bases. The V gene's germline CDR1 is MNHNS and CDR2 SASEGT. The CDR3 is 15 residues long. In DNA, the CDR3 is TGTGCCAGAACGAACAGGGTGGGGGGCTCCTACGAGCAGTACTTC. It translates to CARTNRVGGSYEQYF.

This clonotype has a count of ten or more. V is TRBV11-2 and J is TRBJ2-5, with TRBD2 matching over 12 bases. Germline V gene lookup returns CDR1 SGHAT and CDR2 FQNNGV. This CDR3 spans 15 amino acids. Trimming removed 2 bases from V and 5 bases from J; junction bases left unmatched: 3. CDR3 protein: CASSLRLAGAETQYF. CDR3 nucleotides: TGTGCCAGCAGCTTAAGACTAGCGGGGGCGGAGACCCAGTACTTC.

This clonotype came up many times. This chain uses TRBV9 with TRBJ1-5, with D perhaps TRBD1 (6 bases). The V end lost 3 bases, the J end lost 3 bases, and 10 bases lay between the germline ends. The CDR3 is made up of 14 amino acids. In germline, CDR1 is SGDLS, CDR2 YYNGEE. DNA of the CDR3: TGTGCCAGCAGCGAAACAGGGATCAATCAGCCCCAGCATTTT. It specifies CASSETGINQPQHF.

V usage is TRBV5-1 and J usage is TRBJ1-3; D might be TRBD1 (5 bases). Germline CDR1 is SGHRS and CDR2 is YFSETQ. CDR3 length equals 15 residues. V lost 4 bases to trimming and J lost 1 base, with 12 bases between them. CDR3 residues: CASSIITGSGNTIYF. Here the CDR3 DNA reads TGCGCCAGCAGCATCATAACAGGATCTGGAAACACCATATATTTT.

At least ten counts were recorded for this clonotype. This sequence joins TRBV28 and TRBJ1-2, with TRBD1 identical over 7 bases. This CDR3 comprises 13 residues. Germline V lookup: CDR1 MDHEN, CDR2 SYDVKM. J was trimmed by 8 bases and V by 5 bases; bases with no gene match: 8. This chain's CDR3 is CASSEQGSWGYTF. The CDR3 DNA follows: TGTGCCAGCAGTGAACAGGGGTCCTGGGGCTACACCTTC.

The rearrangement links TRBV6-2 or TRBV6-3 to TRBJ2-2, with a tentative D call TRBD2 (6 bases). The V and J ends lost 4 bases and 1 base respectively, with 13 bases between them. The length of the CDR3 is 16 residues. Germline assignment: CDR1 MNHEY and CDR2 SVGEGT. For the CDR3, the DNA is TGTGCCAGCAGTTGGGATAGGAGGGGGAACACCGGGGAGCTGTTTTTT. Translation gives CASSWDRRGNTGELFF.

V is TRBV19 and J is TRBJ2-5, with 14 bases matching TRBD2. After removal of 3 bases from V and 5 bases from J, the junction contained 2 bases not matched to a gene. The CDR3 contains 15 residues. From germline, CDR1 is LNHDA and CDR2 SQIVND (reference sequence). The CDR3 here is CASSIGTSGGETQYF. The CDR3 DNA reads as TGTGCCAGTAGTATCGGGACTAGCGGGGGTGAGACCCAGTACTTC.

As concerns this clonotype: A much bigger clone sits one base away, suggesting this may be a read error. This chain links TRBV7-9 with TRBJ2-1, with 11 bases that match TRBD2. This CDR3 has 16 amino acids. Germline V lookup: CDR1 SEHNR, CDR2 FQNEAQ (reference sequence). This CDR3 reads CASSFGLAGGFNGQFF. DNA of the CDR3: TGTGCCAGCAGCTTCGGGCTAGCGGGGGGATTCAATGGGCAGTTCTTC.

This chain joins TRBV14 and TRBJ2-3, with no clear D. The CDR3 runs to 15 residues. Germline CDR1 SGHDN, CDR2 FVKESK. The ends were cut back, 3 bases at V and 2 bases at J, with 12 bases in the middle. The CDR3 protein is CASSHEESPTDTQYF. For the CDR3, the DNA is TGTGCCAGCAGCCATGAGGAGAGCCCCACAGATACGCAGTATTTT.